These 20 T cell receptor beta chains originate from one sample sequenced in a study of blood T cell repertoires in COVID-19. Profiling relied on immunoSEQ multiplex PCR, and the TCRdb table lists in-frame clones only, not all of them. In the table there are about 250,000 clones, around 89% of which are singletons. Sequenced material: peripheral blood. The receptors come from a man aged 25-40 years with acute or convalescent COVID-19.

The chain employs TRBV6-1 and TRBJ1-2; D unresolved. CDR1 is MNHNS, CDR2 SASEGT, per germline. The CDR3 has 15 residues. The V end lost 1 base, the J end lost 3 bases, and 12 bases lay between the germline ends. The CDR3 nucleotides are TGTGCCAGCAGTGAAGGGTTCTCACCAGACTATGGCTACACCTTC. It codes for CASSEGFSPDYGYTF.

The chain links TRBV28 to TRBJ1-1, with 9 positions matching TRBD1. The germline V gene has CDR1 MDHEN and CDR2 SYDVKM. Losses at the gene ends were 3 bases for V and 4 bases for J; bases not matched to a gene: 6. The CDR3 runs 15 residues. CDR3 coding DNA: TGTGCCAGCAGTTTTCCAGGACAGGGGCCCACTGAAGCTTTCTTT. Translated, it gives CASSFPGQGPTEAFF.

The CDR3 reads CASSPDRGFNTEAFF. CDR3 nucleotide sequence: TGTGCCAGCTCACCGGACAGGGGTTTTAACACTGAAGCTTTCTTT. The genes are TRBV18 and TRBJ1-1, with TRBD1 matching 9 bases. Germline V gene lookup returns CDR1 KGHSH and CDR2 LQKENI. V shed 3 bases, J shed 2 bases, and the junction held 4 bases outside the gene matches. CDR3 size: 15 residues.

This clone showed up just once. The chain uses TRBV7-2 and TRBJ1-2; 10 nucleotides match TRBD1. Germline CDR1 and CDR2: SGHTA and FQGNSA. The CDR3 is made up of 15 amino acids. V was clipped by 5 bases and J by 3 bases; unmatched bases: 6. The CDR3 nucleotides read TGTGCCAGCAGCGACCGGGACAGGGGTGACTATGGCTACACCTTC. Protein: CASSDRDRGDYGYTF.

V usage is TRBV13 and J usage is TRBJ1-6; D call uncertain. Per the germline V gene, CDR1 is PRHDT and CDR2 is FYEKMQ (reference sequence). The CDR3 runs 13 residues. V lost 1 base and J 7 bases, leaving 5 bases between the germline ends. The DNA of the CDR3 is TGTGCCAGCAGCTTAGTACAGAATTCACCCCTCCACTTT. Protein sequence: CASSLVQNSPLHF.

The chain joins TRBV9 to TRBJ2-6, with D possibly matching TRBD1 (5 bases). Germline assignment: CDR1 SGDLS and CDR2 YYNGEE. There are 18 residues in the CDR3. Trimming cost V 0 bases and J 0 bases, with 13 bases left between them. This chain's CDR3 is CASSVALLRGSGANVLTF. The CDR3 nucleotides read TGTGCCAGCAGCGTAGCTTTGCTAAGGGGCTCTGGGGCCAACGTCCTGACTTTC. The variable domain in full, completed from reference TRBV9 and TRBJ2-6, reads DSGVTQTPKHLITATGQRVTLRCSPRSGDLSVYWYQQSLDQGLQFLIQYYNGEERAKGNILERFSAQQFPDLHSELNLSSLELGDSALYFCASSVALLRGSGANVLTFGAGSRLTVL.

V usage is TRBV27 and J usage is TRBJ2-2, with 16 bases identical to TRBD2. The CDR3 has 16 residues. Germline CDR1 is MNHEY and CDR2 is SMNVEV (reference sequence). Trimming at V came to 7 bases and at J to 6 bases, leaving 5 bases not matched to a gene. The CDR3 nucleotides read TGTGCCAGCACCCCAGGGACTAGCGGGGGGGCCGGGGAGCTGTTTTTT. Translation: CASTPGTSGGAGELFF.

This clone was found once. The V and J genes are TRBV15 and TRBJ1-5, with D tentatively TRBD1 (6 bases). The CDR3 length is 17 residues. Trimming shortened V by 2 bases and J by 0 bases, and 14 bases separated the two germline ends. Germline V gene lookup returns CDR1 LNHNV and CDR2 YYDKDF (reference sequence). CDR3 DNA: TGTGCCACCAGCAGACCAAACAGGGCCTATAGCAATCAGCCCCAGCATTTT. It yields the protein CATSRPNRAYSNQPQHF. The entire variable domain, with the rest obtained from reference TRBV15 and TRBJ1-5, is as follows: DAMVIQNPRYQVTQFGKPVTLSCSQTLNHNVMYWYQQKSSQAPKLLFHYYDKDFNNEADTPDNFQSRRPNTSFCFLDIRSPGLGDTAMYLCATSRPNRAYSNQPQHFGDGTRLSIL.

In nucleotides, the CDR3 is TGTGCCAGCAGCCCGACCGGGATCAGGGGTCCCTCACCCCTCCACTTT. Protein sequence: CASSPTGIRGPSPLHF. The V gene is TRBV5-4, the J gene TRBJ1-6, with D possibly being TRBD1 (6 bases). CDR1 and CDR2 (germline): SGHNT, YYREEE (reference sequence). This CDR3 has 16 residues. Trimming took 4 bases from V and 10 from J, leaving 21 bases between them.

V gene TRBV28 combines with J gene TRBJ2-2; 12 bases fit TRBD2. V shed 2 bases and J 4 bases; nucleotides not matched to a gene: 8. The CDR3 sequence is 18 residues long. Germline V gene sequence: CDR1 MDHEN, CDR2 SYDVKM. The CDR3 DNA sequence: TGTGCCAGCAGTTTACTCCTAGCGGGGGGGCTACTCACCGGGGAGCTGTTTTTT. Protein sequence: CASSLLLAGGLLTGELFF.

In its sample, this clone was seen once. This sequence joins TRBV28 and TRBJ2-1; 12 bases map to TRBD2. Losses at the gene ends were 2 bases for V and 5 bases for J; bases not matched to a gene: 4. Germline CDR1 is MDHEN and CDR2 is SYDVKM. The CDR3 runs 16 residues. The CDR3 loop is CASSLVTSGSHNEQFF. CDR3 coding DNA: TGTGCCAGCAGTTTAGTGACTAGCGGGAGTCACAATGAGCAGTTCTTC.

The chain's CDR3 is CASSTRQAGELFF. The DNA for the CDR3 is TGTGCCAGCAGCACGCGACAGGCCGGGGAGCTGTTTTTT. The chain has TRBV14 and TRBJ2-2; the D gene is possibly TRBD1 (6 bases). Germline V gene sequence: CDR1 SGHDN, CDR2 FVKESK. Trimming took 5 bases from V and 6 from J, leaving 10 bases between them. This CDR3 has 13 amino acids. The complete variable domain, with remaining parts taken from reference TRBV14 and TRBJ2-2, reads EAGVTQFPSHSVIEKGQTVTLRCDPISGHDNLYWYRRVMGKEIKFLLHFVKESKQDESGMPNNRFLAERTGGTYSTLKVQPAELEDSGVYFCASSTRQAGELFFGEGSRLTVL.

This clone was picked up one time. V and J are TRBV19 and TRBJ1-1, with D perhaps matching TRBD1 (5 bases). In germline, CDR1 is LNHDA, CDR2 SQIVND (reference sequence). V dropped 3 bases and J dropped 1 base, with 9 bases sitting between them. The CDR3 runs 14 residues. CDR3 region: CASSIGGGNTEAFF. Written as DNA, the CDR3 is TGTGCCAGTAGTATTGGCGGGGGGAACACTGAAGCTTTCTTT.

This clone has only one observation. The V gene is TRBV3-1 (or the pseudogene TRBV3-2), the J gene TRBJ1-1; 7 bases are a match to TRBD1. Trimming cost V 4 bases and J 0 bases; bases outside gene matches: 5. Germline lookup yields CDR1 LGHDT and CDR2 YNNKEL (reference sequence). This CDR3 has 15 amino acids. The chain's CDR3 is CASSPGGRLNTEAFF. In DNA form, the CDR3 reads TGTGCCAGCAGCCCAGGGGGACGACTGAACACTGAAGCTTTCTTT.

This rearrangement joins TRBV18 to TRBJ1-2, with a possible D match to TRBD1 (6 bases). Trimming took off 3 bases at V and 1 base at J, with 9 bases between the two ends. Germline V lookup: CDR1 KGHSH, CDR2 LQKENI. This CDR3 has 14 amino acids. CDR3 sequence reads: CASSPRTDNYGYTF. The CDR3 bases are TGTGCCAGCTCACCGAGGACAGATAACTATGGCTACACCTTC.

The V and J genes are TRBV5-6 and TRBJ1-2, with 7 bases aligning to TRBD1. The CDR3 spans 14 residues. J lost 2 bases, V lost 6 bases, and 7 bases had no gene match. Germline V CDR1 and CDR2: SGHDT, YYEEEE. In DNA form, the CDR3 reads TGTGCCAGCAACCCCCCGGGACAGAACTATGGCTACACCTTC. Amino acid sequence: CASNPPGQNYGYTF. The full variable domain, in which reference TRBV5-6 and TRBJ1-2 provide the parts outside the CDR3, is DAGVTQSPTHLIKTRGQQVTLRCSPKSGHDTVSWYQQALGQGPQFIFQYYEEEERQRGNFPDRFSGHQFPNYSSELNVNALLLGDSALYLCASNPPGQNYGYTFGSGTRLTVV.

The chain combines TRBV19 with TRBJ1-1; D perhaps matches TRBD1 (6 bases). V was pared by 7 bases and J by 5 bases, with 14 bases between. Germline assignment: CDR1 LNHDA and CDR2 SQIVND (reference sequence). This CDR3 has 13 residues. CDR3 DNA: TGTGCCAGTACCTTACAGGGCGGGACTGAAGCTTTCTTT. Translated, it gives CASTLQGGTEAFF.

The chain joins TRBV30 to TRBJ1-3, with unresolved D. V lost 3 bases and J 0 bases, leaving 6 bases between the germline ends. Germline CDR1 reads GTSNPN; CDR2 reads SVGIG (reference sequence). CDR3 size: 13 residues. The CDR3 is CAWSPISGNTIYF. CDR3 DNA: TGTGCCTGGAGCCCTATCTCTGGAAACACCATATATTTT. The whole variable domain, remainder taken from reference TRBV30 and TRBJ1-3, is SQTIHQWPATLVQPVGSPLSLECTVEGTSNPNLYWYRQAAGRGLQLLFYSVGIGQISSEVPQNLSASRPQDRQFILSSKKLLLSDSGFYLCAWSPISGNTIYFGEGSWLTVV.

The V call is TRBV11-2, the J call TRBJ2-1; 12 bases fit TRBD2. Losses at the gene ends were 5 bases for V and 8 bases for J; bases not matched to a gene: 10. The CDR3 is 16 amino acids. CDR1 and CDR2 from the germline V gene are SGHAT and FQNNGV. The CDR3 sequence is CASSLLAGGLIHEQFF. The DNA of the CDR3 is TGTGCCAGCAGCCTCCTAGCGGGAGGGTTAATCCATGAGCAGTTCTTC.

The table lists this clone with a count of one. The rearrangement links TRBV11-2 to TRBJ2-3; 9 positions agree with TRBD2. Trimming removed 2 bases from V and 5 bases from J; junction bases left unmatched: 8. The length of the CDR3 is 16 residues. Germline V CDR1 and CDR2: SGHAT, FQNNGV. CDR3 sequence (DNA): TGTGCCAGCAGCTTACTATGGCGGGGGGGCCTAGATACGCAGTATTTT. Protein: CASSLLWRGGLDTQYF. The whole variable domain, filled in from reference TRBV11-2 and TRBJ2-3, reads EAGVAQSPRYKIIEKRQSVAFWCNPISGHATLYWYQQILGQGPKLLIQFQNNGVVDDSQLPKDRFSAERLKGVDSTLKIQPAKLEDSAVYLCASSLLWRGGLDTQYFGPGTRLTVL.